This T cell receptor beta chain is from a study of T cells after yellow fever vaccination. Germline CDR1 SGDLS, CDR2 YYNGEE. The CDR3 loop spans 14 amino acids. Trimming removed 0 bases at V and 1 base at J, with 7 bases between. 5'RACE template switching generated TCR cDNA, adding a universal primer site and UMIs. TCRdb reprocessed the 5' RACE reads via MiXCR and lists one record per CDR3 protein. This sample yields about 320,000 distinct CDR3 sequences, of which around 4.5% are seen a single time; approximately 20% belongs to the top ten. Points from the study as a whole: Only a minor proportion of clonotypes was detected across both CD4 and CD8 compartments. Among primary-vaccination clones, most reappeared after the booster, at 96% for CD4 and roughly 88% for CD8.

This clonotype occurred many times. Its target is not known. Material: PBMCs, obtained 15 days after the yellow fever booster vaccination. This chain uses TRBV9 with TRBJ2-5; no clear D gene. The source is a man in his late teens or twenties who received the YFV17D yellow fever vaccine. The CDR3: CASSVESGQETQYF. The CDR3 region has the DNA TGTGCCAGCAGCGTAGAGAGTGGCCAAGAGACCCAGTACTTC.